This TCR beta chain is drawn from a study of blood T cell repertoires in COVID-19 (dated by TCRdb to 2018 to 2020). The study in broad terms: Samples covering the acute and convalescent phases of COVID-19 were provided by collaborators in the United States, Italy and Spain. The material from the prospective study consisted of cDNA or gDNA derived from T cells, B-cell-depleted T cells, or PBMCs. The dataset comprised deeply sampled blood TCRbeta repertoires from subjects exposed to, actively infected with, or recovered from COVID-19. The repertoires were released in a freely available public database meant as a resource for research on the immune response to SARS-CoV-2. Samples came from the ongoing ImmuneRACE study (first 160 participants) plus 1,254 subjects from 6 global collaborators. A de-identified subject ID, COVID-19 status, age in years and sex were almost always included in the sample metadata. Where available, HLA class I and class II types were taken from metadata supplied by the sample provider and were not determined by assay-based typing.

With respect to this clone: Its antigen remains undetermined. No clone much larger than this one lies a single base away; base qualities are absent.

For this chain, trimming is 0 bases at the V end and 8 bases at the J end, and the number of junction bases without a gene match is 9. Counted from cysteine to phenylalanine, this CDR3 has 16 amino acids. The entry retains the CDR3 DNA only, 48 bases that are in frame from base 1. The germline V gene specifies LGHNA as CDR1 and YNFKEQ as CDR2. TCRbeta CDR3 regions were amplified from genomic DNA by means of the immunoSEQ Assay, a bias-controlled multiplex PCR. The study's processing was this. The number of nucleated cells in each sample was estimated from the amplification of reference gene primers within the assay. To quantify the absolute abundance of each unique TCRbeta CDR3 rearrangement, sequence reads were collapsed and filtered. Productive Simpson clonality was computed per sample as the square root of Simpson's diversity index over productive rearrangements. The source is immuneACCESS, and TCRdb retained only in-frame sequences with V and J called. Part of the clones is not carried over; for the studies checked, unresolved V genes explain less than half of this, and the remainder is unexplained. The V and J calls and clone size were taken over from that table, and D and trimming were inferred from the DNA. Within this sample are approximately 50,000 clones, with approximately 83% of them counted one time only. Roughly 10% of the sample rests with the top ten.

Each collaborating institution followed its own protocols to collect whole blood in K2EDTA tubes. For TCRbeta analysis, collaborator samples were shipped as frozen whole blood, as isolated PBMCs, or as DNA extracted from either sample type. The paper as a whole reports these results and caveats: Clinical and demographic metadata were provided uncurated, with the amount varying by source and participant.

The sequence links TRBV4-2 to TRBJ1-2; TRBD1 aligns with 10 central bases. The receptor was isolated from a human donor in a cohort sampled during active COVID-19. Sequenced input: peripheral blood. The CDR3 has the sequence CASSQDPWDRGGGYTF. At the DNA level, the sequence is TGTGCCAGCAGCCAAGATCCTTGGGACAGGGGTGGAGGCTACACCTTC.